This TCR beta chain was found in a study of blood T cell repertoires in COVID-19. Overall study context: The United States, Italy and Spain provided the acute and convalescent COVID-19 samples. Sources were T cells, B-cell-depleted T cells, or PBMCs; the material itself was cDNA or gDNA.

In Seattle, patients joined the study during active infection and were tracked longitudinally. Sequencing used immunoSEQ multiplex PCR; TCRdb keeps in-frame clones, though not all of them. Found here are under 200,000 clones, about 87% of them singletons; the top ten hold 0.55% to 0.6%. This clone was observed a handful of times. The sequencing input was peripheral blood. The receptor's source is a man aged 60 to 75 with COVID-19, enrolled during active disease.

The CDR3 loop is CASSQARGNSPLHF. For the CDR3, the DNA is TGCGCCAGCAGCCAAGCCAGGGGCAATTCACCCCTCCACTTT. The chain links TRBV4-1 to TRBJ1-6; possibly TRBD1 for D (6 bases). Germline CDR1 and CDR2: MGHRA and YSYEKL. Trimming shortened V by 1 base and J by 7 bases, and 8 bases separated the two germline ends. The CDR3 is made up of 14 amino acids.